The 29 T cell receptor beta chains below come from one sample, sequenced in a study of technical replicates of blood from several donors. Sequenced by immunoSEQ multiplex PCR; TCRdb stores in-frame clones only, minus some. The data hold about 79,000 clones, with approximately 94% observed a single time. The specimen sequenced was T cells isolated from PBMCs. Receptors originate from a human donor in good health.

This sequence joins TRBV5-1 and TRBJ2-2, with TRBD2 matching over 13 bases. The CDR3 contains 17 residues. The V gene end was trimmed by 2 bases and the J gene end by 5 bases; junction bases not matched to a gene: 6. Germline loops: CDR1 SGHRS, CDR2 YFSETQ. Written as DNA, the CDR3 is TGCGCCAGCAGCTTAGAGGGACTAGCGGGACTAACCGGGGAGCTGTTTTTT. Translated, it gives CASSLEGLAGLTGELFF.

CDR3 nucleotides: TGTGCCACCAGCATCAGGGGGGAGACCCAGTACTTC. Its translation: CATSIRGETQYF. The chain couples TRBV15 to TRBJ2-5; TRBD1 matches 7 bases. J was trimmed by 5 bases and V by 4 bases; bases with no gene match: 1. CDR1 and CDR2 from the germline V gene are LNHNV and YYDKDF (reference sequence). The CDR3 is 12 amino acids.

J is TRBJ2-7 and V is TRBV27, with D maybe TRBD2 (6 bases). The CDR3 covers 13 residues. V lost 2 bases and J lost 2, with 7 bases in between. Looked up from germline, CDR1 is MNHEY and CDR2 is SMNVEV (reference sequence). The CDR3 DNA is TGTGCCAGCAGTTTAGGGAGGACCTACGAGCAGTACTTC. It codes for CASSLGRTYEQYF.

The chain uses TRBV11-3 and TRBJ2-3; TRBD2 might be the D (5 bases). Germline V CDR1 and CDR2: SGHNT, YENEEA. With 4 bases removed from V and 5 bases from J, the gap between germline ends came to 13 bases. This CDR3 has 14 amino acids. The CDR3 region is CASSSLSRGDTQYF. For the CDR3, the DNA is TGTGCCAGCAGCTCGCTATCTCGGGGAGATACGCAGTATTTT.

This chain links TRBV30 with TRBJ2-7, with a possible D match to TRBD1 (6 bases). V was trimmed by 8 bases and J by 6 bases, leaving 17 bases between them. The length of the CDR3 is 12 residues. Germline CDR1 reads GTSNPN; CDR2 reads SVGIG (reference sequence). CDR3 in amino acids: CAGATGTGEQYF. The DNA for the CDR3 is TGTGCCGGAGCCACAGGGACGGGCGAGCAGTACTTC.

This clone was detected once. The gene calls are TRBV9 and TRBJ2-1; tentative D call: TRBD2 (5 bases). The ends were cut back, 4 bases at V and 4 bases at J, with 15 bases in the middle. The CDR3 runs 15 residues. The V gene's germline CDR1 is SGDLS and CDR2 YYNGEE. The DNA of the CDR3 is TGTGCCAGCAGCCTAGCACAGATTCCATACAATGAGCAGTTCTTC. Residues: CASSLAQIPYNEQFF.

CDR3: CASSARGTDTQYF. The CDR3 region has the DNA TGTGCCAGCAGCGCGCGGGGCACAGATACGCAGTATTTT. The genes are TRBV14 and TRBJ2-3; weak D call: TRBD2 (5 bases). V dropped 5 bases and J dropped 1 base, with 7 bases sitting between them. CDR1 and CDR2 from the germline V gene are SGHDN and FVKESK. The CDR3 spans 13 residues.

In DNA, the CDR3 is TGTGCCAGCAGCTTAGCGTCGGCAGGGGGTCCGATCGATATGATGAAGCAGTACTTC. Translating gives CASSLASAGGPIDMMKQYF. The V call is TRBV7-2, the J call TRBJ2-7, with 7 bases aligning to TRBD1. From germline, CDR1 is SGHTA and CDR2 FQGNSA. V was clipped by 0 bases and J by 8 bases; unmatched bases: 22. The CDR3 loop spans 19 amino acids.

The chain links TRBV10-3 to TRBJ2-7; 10 bases align to TRBD1. Unmatched junction bases numbered 11, after V lost 3 bases and J lost 6 bases. Germline V gene data show CDR1 as ENHRY and CDR2 as SYGVKD. This CDR3 spans 16 amino acids. CDR3 in DNA: TGTGCCATCAGTGATCGGCCGGGACAGGGGCCGATCGAGCAGTACTTC. Translating it yields CAISDRPGQGPIEQYF.

The chain uses TRBV7-9 and TRBJ2-1; D may be TRBD2 (6 bases). The CDR3 totals 14 residues. V was cut by 5 bases and J by 9 bases, with 17 bases left in between. Germline V CDR1 and CDR2: SEHNR, FQNEAQ (reference sequence). CDR3 nucleotide sequence: TGTGCCAGCAGCCGCGGGACCTCGTTTCTTGAGCAGTTCTTC. Protein product: CASSRGTSFLEQFF.

The chain links TRBV4-1 to TRBJ2-2, with 7 nucleotides matching TRBD1. With V trimmed by 4 bases and J by 5 bases, 13 bases remained unmatched. The CDR3 spans 17 residues. Germline V lookup: CDR1 MGHRA, CDR2 YSYEKL. CDR3 sequence reads: CASSPIGNRGGTGELFF. As DNA, the CDR3 is TGCGCCAGCAGCCCAATCGGAAACAGGGGTGGTACCGGGGAGCTGTTTTTT.

The V gene is TRBV4-1, the J gene TRBJ1-2; TRBD1 aligns across 7 bases. The CDR3 loop spans 13 amino acids. The junction had 4 bases not matched to a gene; V was cut back by 4 bases and J by 5 bases. From germline, CDR1 is MGHRA and CDR2 YSYEKL. The CDR3 is CASSPEGAYGYTF. DNA for the CDR3: TGCGCCAGCAGCCCTGAGGGGGCATATGGCTACACCTTC.

V and J are TRBV6-1 and TRBJ1-1; TRBD1 aligns across 10 bases. This CDR3 is built from 15 residues. The germline gives CDR1 MNHNS, CDR2 SASEGT. The trim removed 6 bases at V and 7 bases at J, leaving 11 bases unmatched. CDR3: CASRFSDRGLGEAFF. The CDR3 DNA reads as TGTGCCAGCAGATTTTCTGACAGGGGGCTCGGTGAAGCTTTCTTT.

The chain has TRBV5-6 and TRBJ2-3; 7 bases line up with TRBD2. The CDR3 has 18 amino acids. Germline V CDR1 and CDR2: SGHDT, YYEEEE. Trimming removed 0 bases from V and 2 bases from J; junction bases left unmatched: 12. CDR3 sequence: CASSLALRLRDYTDTQYF. DNA for the CDR3: TGTGCCAGCAGCTTGGCCCTCCGTCTCCGGGACTACACAGATACGCAGTATTTT.

This chain uses TRBV7-8 with TRBJ1-3, with 7 bases aligning to TRBD1. The CDR3 covers 14 residues. Per the germline V gene, CDR1 is SGHVS and CDR2 is FQNEAQ. The trim removed 3 bases at V and 7 bases at J, leaving 6 bases unmatched. The CDR3: CASSFTGVQNTIYF. Here the CDR3 DNA reads TGTGCCAGCAGCTTCACAGGGGTTCAGAACACCATATATTTT.

This chain uses TRBV4-2 with TRBJ1-1; the match to TRBD1 covers 7 bases. V was pared by 0 bases and J by 5 bases, with 9 bases of the junction left unmatched. The CDR3 contains 16 residues. Germline V CDR1 and CDR2: LGHNA, YNFKEQ. CDR3 loop: CASSQEEGARGTEAFF. For the CDR3, the DNA is TGTGCCAGCAGCCAAGAAGAGGGGGCGAGAGGGACTGAAGCTTTCTTT.

The rearrangement uses TRBV6-5 and TRBJ2-6; the match to TRBD1 covers 7 bases. The germline gives CDR1 MNHEY, CDR2 SVGAGI. Losses at the gene ends were 3 bases for V and 2 bases for J; bases not matched to a gene: 4. The CDR3 has 16 amino acids. The CDR3 here is CASSYSTGPGANVLTF. CDR3 coding DNA: TGTGCCAGCAGTTATTCGACAGGGCCTGGGGCCAACGTCCTGACTTTC.

The chain couples TRBV4-2 to TRBJ2-7, with a possible D match to TRBD1 (5 bases). The CDR3 loop spans 15 amino acids. Per germline, CDR1 LGHNA and CDR2 YNFKEQ. V lost 0 bases to trimming and J lost 0 bases, with 9 bases between them. The CDR3 region is CASSQDKQDSYEQYF. The CDR3, as DNA: TGTGCCAGCAGCCAAGATAAACAGGACTCCTACGAGCAGTACTTC.

The chain recombines TRBV19 with TRBJ2-2, with D possibly being TRBD2 (6 bases). V lost 3 bases to trimming and J lost 7 bases, with 12 bases between them. Germline V gene lookup returns CDR1 LNHDA and CDR2 SQIVND (reference sequence). CDR3 length equals 14 residues. CDR3 sequence (DNA): TGTGCCAGTAGTATCCCTAGACTAGACGGGGAGCTGTTTTTT. Protein sequence: CASSIPRLDGELFF.

The chain carries TRBV11-3 and TRBJ2-1, with TRBD2 matching 11 bases. The V segment lost 5 bases and the J segment 7 bases; nucleotides outside the gene matches: 7. The germline gives CDR1 SGHNT, CDR2 YENEEA. This CDR3 has 15 residues. CDR3 loop: CASSGGRLAGNEQFF. The CDR3 DNA sequence: TGTGCCAGCAGCGGCGGCCGACTAGCGGGAAATGAGCAGTTCTTC.

This clone appeared once. The rearrangement uses TRBV5-1 and TRBJ1-4; possibly TRBD1 for D (5 bases). CDR1 is SGHRS, CDR2 YFSETQ, per germline. This CDR3 has 15 residues. V was cut by 4 bases and J by 8 bases, with 18 bases left in between. The CDR3: CASSLGGARREKLFF. The CDR3 DNA sequence: TGCGCCAGCAGCCTGGGGGGAGCGCGAAGGGAAAAACTGTTTTTT.

The V call is TRBV9, the J call TRBJ1-2, with TRBD1 matching over 7 bases. This CDR3 comprises 16 residues. The V gene end was trimmed by 2 bases and the J gene end by 4 bases; junction bases not matched to a gene: 11. Per the germline V gene, CDR1 is SGDLS and CDR2 is YYNGEE. CDR3 coding DNA: TGTGCCAGCAGCGTCCCCCTCGCGGGACAGCCCTATGGCTACACCTTC. It translates to CASSVPLAGQPYGYTF.

The chain is built from TRBV7-6 and TRBJ1-5; TRBD1 might be the D (6 bases). Trimming left V 2 bases short and J 5 bases short, with 13 bases between. CDR3 size: 15 residues. Germline-derived CDR1 and CDR2 are SGHVS and FNYEAQ. CDR3 DNA sequence: TGTGCCAGCAGCTTATGGGGAGGGGGACATCAGCCCCAGCATTTT. As protein: CASSLWGGGHQPQHF.

The chain couples TRBV5-1 to TRBJ1-2, with 9 bases that match TRBD1. Germline CDR1 is SGHRS and CDR2 is YFSETQ. The V segment lost 4 bases and the J segment 8 bases; nucleotides outside the gene matches: 6. CDR3 size: 13 residues. DNA of the CDR3: TGCGCCAGCAGCACGGACAGGGGACGAGGCTACACCTTC. Translating it yields CASSTDRGRGYTF.

The V gene is TRBV19, the J gene TRBJ1-1; the match to TRBD1 covers 11 bases. V lost 4 bases to trimming and J lost 5 bases; unmatched junction nucleotides: 3. The CDR3 has 14 amino acids. Germline loops: CDR1 LNHDA, CDR2 SQIVND (reference sequence). The CDR3 protein is CASSTGTGGTEAFF. DNA of the CDR3: TGTGCCAGTAGTACCGGGACAGGGGGGACTGAAGCTTTCTTT.

CDR3 loop: CATGAYEQYF. CDR3 coding DNA: TGTGCCACGGGAGCCTACGAGCAGTACTTC. This rearrangement joins TRBV10-3 to TRBJ2-7; possibly TRBD2 for D (6 bases). Germline CDR1 and CDR2: ENHRY and SYGVKD. V shed 10 bases and J shed 2 bases, with 6 bases lying between them. The CDR3 has 10 residues.

The J gene is TRBJ2-7, the V gene TRBV18; 8 bases fit TRBD1. CDR1 KGHSH and CDR2 LQKENI come from the germline V gene. The CDR3 covers 13 residues. V lost 6 bases and J lost 4; bases outside the gene matches: 5. In nucleotides, the CDR3 is TGTGCCAGCTCCCGGACAGGGTTTTACGAGCAGTACTTC. It encodes CASSRTGFYEQYF.

This rearrangement joins TRBV14 to TRBJ2-7; 12 nucleotides match TRBD2. Looked up from germline, CDR1 is SGHDN and CDR2 is FVKESK. Unmatched junction bases numbered 4, after V lost 4 bases and J lost 3 bases. The CDR3 has 15 residues. CDR3 loop: CASSRGTSGLYEQYF. For the CDR3, the DNA is TGTGCCAGCAGCCGCGGGACTAGCGGGCTCTACGAGCAGTACTTC.

The chain combines TRBV10-3 with TRBJ2-3; 7 bases agree with TRBD1. The trim removed 2 bases at V and 1 base at J, leaving 0 bases unmatched. This CDR3 spans 14 amino acids. CDR1 is ENHRY, CDR2 SYGVKD, per germline. This CDR3 is CAISEGTGTDTQYF. CDR3 sequence (DNA): TGTGCCATCAGTGAGGGGACAGGCACAGATACGCAGTATTTT.